The 28 T cell receptor beta chains reported below all come from one sample, sequenced in a study of PD-1 blockade in classical Hodgkin lymphoma. Method: immunoSEQ multiplex PCR; TCRdb's copy keeps in-frame clones and lacks some. Among 95,000 to 100,000 clones listed, about 89% were seen once. No patient escaped relapse after autologous stem cell transplantation, and brentuximab vedotin exposure varied. This sample comprised peripheral blood mononuclear cells (PBMCs), obtained before the second cycle of nivolumab. The receptors derive from a human donor with classical Hodgkin lymphoma.

As for this clone: The sample carries other DNA sequences with the same CDR3. V and J are TRBV7-2 and TRBJ1-1; TRBD1 matches at 8 bases. CDR3 size: 14 residues. From germline, CDR1 is SGHTA and CDR2 FQGNSA. V shed 5 bases and J 4 bases; nucleotides not matched to a gene: 6. The CDR3 DNA is TGTGCCAGCAGCCCTAGACAGGGGAGCACTGAAGCTTTCTTT. Translated: CASSPRQGSTEAFF.

V usage is TRBV5-1 and J usage is TRBJ2-1; D tentatively fits TRBD1 or TRBD2 (5 bases each). The CDR3 length is 15 residues. V lost 4 bases to trimming and J lost 5 bases, with 16 bases between them. Germline V gives CDR1 SGHRS, CDR2 YFSETQ. The CDR3 DNA sequence: TGCGCCAGCAGCAGAACCCCCGGGGCAGACAATGAGCAGTTCTTC. It encodes CASSRTPGADNEQFF. The variable domain in full, with the rest retrieved from reference TRBV5-1 and TRBJ2-1, is KAGVTQTPRYLIKTRGQQVTLSCSPISGHRSVSWYQQTPGQGLQFLFEYFSETQRNKGNFPGRFSGRQFSNSRSEMNVSTLELGDSALYLCASSRTPGADNEQFFGPGTRLTVL.

The V and J genes are TRBV27 and TRBJ2-1; TRBD2 is a possible D gene (5 bases). CDR1 MNHEY and CDR2 SMNVEV come from the germline V gene (reference sequence). The CDR3 is 14 amino acids. Trimming stripped 2 bases from V and 5 bases from J, with 10 bases between. CDR3 residues: CASSLPGTNNEQFF. The DNA of the CDR3 is TGTGCCAGCAGTTTACCGGGAACGAACAATGAGCAGTTCTTC.

The CDR3 region has the DNA TGTGCCAGTAGTATCGGGGACCAGTATAATTCACCCCTCCACTTT. Protein sequence: CASSIGDQYNSPLHF. The chain couples TRBV19 to TRBJ1-6, with a possible D match to TRBD1 (5 bases). This CDR3 region has 15 residues. V lost 3 bases and J lost 4, with 10 bases in between. The germline V gene has CDR1 LNHDA and CDR2 SQIVND (reference sequence).

This chain uses TRBV6-5 with TRBJ2-7, with 9 positions matching TRBD1. The germline V gene has CDR1 MNHEY and CDR2 SVGAGI. There are 13 residues in the CDR3. With V trimmed by 6 bases and J by 3 bases, 3 bases remained unmatched. CDR3 residues: CASSRDRDYEQYF. In DNA, the CDR3 is TGTGCCAGCAGCAGGGACAGGGACTACGAGCAGTACTTC.

This rearrangement joins TRBV7-8 to TRBJ1-2; 7 bases line up with TRBD1. Trimming removed 7 bases from V and 3 bases from J; junction bases left unmatched: 8. The CDR3 is 14 residues long. Germline lookup yields CDR1 SGHVS and CDR2 FQNEAQ. CDR3 sequence (DNA): TGTGCCAGCACTGAGGGGGCGGTTGACTATGGCTACACCTTC. Translated, it gives CASTEGAVDYGYTF.

The V and J genes are TRBV12-5 and TRBJ2-5; perhaps TRBD1 as D (6 bases). Looked up from germline, CDR1 is LGHNT and CDR2 is FRNRAP. The CDR3 contains 14 residues. Trimming stripped 4 bases from V and 2 bases from J, with 11 bases between. The CDR3 DNA is TGTGCTAGTGGTTCCGGACAGCCGCAAGAGACCCAGTACTTC. It codes for CASGSGQPQETQYF.

This chain connects TRBV21-1 to TRBJ1-1; TRBD1 is the table's D call, not checked against the DNA. TRBV21-1 represents a pseudogene. The CDR3 has 14 residues. The CDR3 region has the DNA TGTGCCAGCACGACAGGGGCGGAGAACACTGAAGCTTTCTTT. It translates to CASTTGAENTEAFF.

J is TRBJ1-2 and V is TRBV6-5; the D is unclear. The CDR3 extends over 13 amino acids. V dropped 4 bases and J dropped 5 bases, with 11 bases sitting between them. Looked up from germline, CDR1 is MNHEY and CDR2 is SVGAGI. CDR3 in DNA: TGTGCCAGCAGTTCCCACCATGAGTATGGCTACACCTTC. It is translated as CASSSHHEYGYTF.

The chain is built from TRBV10-3 and TRBJ1-6, with D perhaps matching TRBD1 (5 bases). Trimming removed 5 bases at V and 0 bases at J, with 8 bases between. CDR3 size: 15 residues. From germline, CDR1 is ENHRY and CDR2 SYGVKD. The CDR3 DNA is TGTGCCATCAGTCCCGACAGCTCCTATAATTCACCCCTCCACTTT. It specifies CAISPDSSYNSPLHF.

The rearrangement joins TRBV9 to TRBJ1-5; the D gene is possibly TRBD1 (6 bases). V was shortened by 0 bases and J by 6 bases, with 16 bases between the two germline ends. In germline, CDR1 is SGDLS, CDR2 YYNGEE. The CDR3 is 16 residues long. The chain's CDR3 is CASSVGVDEGGQPQHF. CDR3 sequence (DNA): TGTGCCAGCAGCGTAGGGGTTGATGAGGGGGGTCAGCCCCAGCATTTT.

The chain uses TRBV11-2 and TRBJ2-7, with D tentatively TRBD1 or TRBD2 (6 bases each). Between the trimmed V and J ends, which lost 7 bases and 3 bases, there was a span of 19 bases. The length of the CDR3 is 15 residues. Germline CDR1 is SGHAT and CDR2 is FQNNGV. The CDR3: CASTNGGTPNYEQYF. In DNA form, the CDR3 reads TGTGCCAGCACCAATGGGGGGACACCGAACTACGAGCAGTACTTC.

The chain links TRBV5-8 to TRBJ2-2, with D unclear. The CDR3 loop spans 15 amino acids. Trimming cost V 0 bases and J 2 bases, with 8 bases left between them. Germline CDR1 reads SGHTS; CDR2 reads YDEGEE. The CDR3 loop reads CASSLGPRNTGELFF. CDR3 nucleotides: TGTGCCAGCAGCTTGGGCCCCCGTAACACCGGGGAGCTGTTTTTT.

The chain joins TRBV6-5 to TRBJ2-4; 7 bases are shared with TRBD1. The V gene end was trimmed by 5 bases and the J gene end by 0 bases; junction bases not matched to a gene: 4. The CDR3 length is 15 residues. CDR1 MNHEY and CDR2 SVGAGI come from the germline V gene. CDR3 bases: TGTGCCAGCAGTCACCCAGGGGGAGCCAAAAACATTCAGTACTTC. Translation gives CASSHPGGAKNIQYF.

The V call is TRBV21-1, the J call TRBJ1-5; the table calls TRBD1, which could not be checked here. TRBV21-1 is labeled a pseudogene. The CDR3 extends over 20 amino acids. The CDR3 loop is CASSKNPPGQGVYSNQPQHF. The CDR3 DNA follows: TGTGCCAGCAGCAAAAACCCACCGGGACAGGGGGTTTATAGCAATCAGCCCCAGCATTTT.

This chain connects TRBV18 to TRBJ1-5; unclear D gene. CDR3 length: 14 amino acids. Germline CDR1 reads KGHSH; CDR2 reads LQKENI. V dropped 2 bases and J dropped 7 bases, with 12 bases sitting between them. CDR3 coding DNA: TGTGCCAGCTCACCAGAGAACGAGGGACAGCCCCAGCATTTT. Translation gives CASSPENEGQPQHF.

This chain uses TRBV11-2 with TRBJ1-2, with TRBD1 as a possible D gene (6 bases). Trimming stripped 3 bases from V and 8 bases from J, with 19 bases between. This CDR3 is 15 amino acids long. CDR1 and CDR2 from the germline V gene are SGHAT and FQNNGV. The CDR3 region has the DNA TGTGCCAGCAGCTTCCCCCCCTCGGCAGGGGCCGGCTACACCTTC. It codes for CASSFPPSAGAGYTF. Full variable domain (missing parts from reference TRBV11-2 and TRBJ1-2): EAGVAQSPRYKIIEKRQSVAFWCNPISGHATLYWYQQILGQGPKLLIQFQNNGVVDDSQLPKDRFSAERLKGVDSTLKIQPAKLEDSAVYLCASSFPPSAGAGYTFGSGTRLTVV.

The chain combines TRBV18 with TRBJ1-5; no firm D call. Germline V gene sequence: CDR1 KGHSH, CDR2 LQKENI. With 2 bases removed from V and 11 bases from J, the gap between germline ends came to 13 bases. CDR3 length: 13 amino acids. DNA of the CDR3: TGTGCCAGCTCACCAGGGTGGGAAGAGGCCCAGCATTTT. Translated, it gives CASSPGWEEAQHF.

The genes are TRBV7-9 and TRBJ2-7, with D unclear. The CDR3 spans 12 residues. V was clipped by 3 bases and J by 2 bases, with 5 bases between them. Germline CDR1 reads SEHNR; CDR2 reads FQNEAQ (reference sequence). Written as DNA, the CDR3 is TGTGCCAGCAGCTTTGGGGCCTACGAGCAGTACTTC. This sequence encodes CASSFGAYEQYF.

V gene TRBV7-2 combines with J gene TRBJ1-3; D gene uncertain. The CDR3 runs 13 residues. V was pared by 5 bases and J by 2 bases, with 7 bases between. Germline lookup yields CDR1 SGHTA and CDR2 FQGNSA. The CDR3 DNA is TGTGCCAGCAGCCCCGATGCTGGAAACACCATATATTTT. Protein product: CASSPDAGNTIYF.

The chain couples TRBV30 to TRBJ1-6, with D unclear. Germline-derived CDR1 and CDR2 are GTSNPN and SVGIG (reference sequence). The CDR3 has 16 residues. Trimming removed 2 bases from V and 8 bases from J, with 19 bases in between. CDR3 DNA: TGTGCCTGGAGTCGACCCTCGGGCAGGCGGGATTCACCCCTCCACTTT. Amino acid sequence: CAWSRPSGRRDSPLHF.

Only one count was recorded for this clone. In DNA form, the CDR3 reads TGCGCCAGCAGCCAAGATCTGGGGGGCATCGCTGAAGCTTTCTTT. Translation gives CASSQDLGGIAEAFF. V usage is TRBV4-1 and J usage is TRBJ1-1; TRBD1 is a possible D gene (6 bases). The CDR3 loop spans 15 amino acids. The germline gives CDR1 MGHRA, CDR2 YSYEKL. Trimming removed 0 bases at V and 6 bases at J, with 14 bases between.

The chain recombines TRBV18 with TRBJ1-1; TRBD1 agrees at 8 bases. There are 17 residues in the CDR3. Germline V gene lookup returns CDR1 KGHSH and CDR2 LQKENI. After removal of 3 bases from V and 4 bases from J, the junction contained 13 bases not matched to a gene. The CDR3: CASSPAAGGGMSTEAFF. The CDR3 region has the DNA TGTGCCAGCTCACCGGCGGCAGGGGGCGGAATGAGCACTGAAGCTTTCTTT.

The chain recombines TRBV19 with TRBJ1-4, with D hard to call. CDR1 and CDR2 from the germline V gene are LNHDA and SQIVND (reference sequence). The ends were cut back, 5 bases at V and 7 bases at J, with 11 bases in the middle. The CDR3 contains 13 residues. The CDR3 coding sequence is TGTGCCAGTAGTGGAGCCGCGGGTGAAAAACTGTTTTTT. Translation: CASSGAAGEKLFF.

The chain links TRBV4-3 to TRBJ1-2; no definite D call. V lost 0 bases and J lost 7, with 12 bases in between. CDR1 is LGHNA and CDR2 is YSLEER in the germline V gene. This CDR3 is built from 14 residues. The CDR3 here is CASSQDWRSGGYTF. Written as DNA, the CDR3 is TGCGCCAGCAGCCAAGATTGGAGGAGCGGTGGCTACACCTTC.

This chain connects TRBV10-3 to TRBJ1-4, with 8 bases aligning to TRBD1. CDR1 is ENHRY, CDR2 SYGVKD, per germline. The CDR3 runs to 15 residues. After removal of 2 bases from V and 2 bases from J, the junction contained 1 base not matched to a gene. CDR3 loop: CAISERQGTNEKLFF. CDR3 coding DNA: TGTGCCATCAGTGAGAGACAGGGGACTAATGAAAAACTGTTTTTT.

CDR3 region: CAISDLVGQGEDYGYTF. CDR3 DNA: TGTGCCATCAGTGATCTCGTTGGACAGGGAGAAGACTATGGCTACACCTTC. This rearrangement joins TRBV10-3 to TRBJ1-2, with TRBD1 identical over 8 bases. J gave up 3 bases and V 3 bases, and 12 bases lay outside the gene matches. This CDR3 comprises 17 residues. Germline CDR1 and CDR2: ENHRY and SYGVKD.

The rearrangement joins TRBV28 to TRBJ2-7; possibly TRBD1 for D (6 bases). Per the germline V gene, CDR1 is MDHEN and CDR2 is SYDVKM. V shed 6 bases and J shed 6 bases, with 21 bases lying between them. This CDR3 is built from 15 residues. CDR3 bases: TGTGCCAGCAGCCCATTACAGGGTTTACCGCGCGAGCAGTACTTC. Its translation is CASSPLQGLPREQYF.